This TCR beta chain came from a study of T cells in Graves' hyperthyroidism and ophthalmopathy. Study at large: Specimen type is peripheral blood, collected at initial diagnosis prior to any treatment.

Researchers took RNA transcripts and amplified the TCR beta CDR3 regions from them. TCR CDR3 regions were first amplified by RT-PCR with HTBI primers. TCRdb fed the multiplex PCR reads into MiXCR, producing one record per CDR3 protein. The table has about 300,000 distinct CDR3 sequences, approximately 12% seen once. V lost 0 bases and J lost 6; bases outside the gene matches: 8. Germline CDR1 reads DFQATT; CDR2 reads SNEGSKA (reference sequence). This CDR3 contains 15 residues. The rearrangement uses TRBV20-1 and TRBJ2-3; 8 bases align to TRBD2. Sample: blood. This sequence was found in a young woman with Graves' hyperthyroidism that later progressed to Graves' ophthalmopathy. The DNA for the CDR3 is TGCAGTGCTAGAGATCCAGCGGGAGATTCGGATACGCAGTATTTT. It is translated as CSARDPAGDSDTQYF.